The source of this T cell receptor (beta chain) is a study of control samples from healthy donors and cancer patients. The CDR3 has 15 residues. In germline, CDR1 is MNHEY, CDR2 SVGAGI. Sequencing was performed with immunoSEQ multiplex PCR; in TCRdb, only in-frame clones are kept and a portion is missing. Of roughly 92,000 clones listed, around 86% are singletons. On this clone itself: The junction departs from germline at one end; a sequencing error may be responsible.

The sequenced sample consisted of blood. This TCR was sampled from a woman aged 45-60 years in good health. The rearrangement links TRBV6-5 to TRBJ1-5; 7 nucleotides match TRBD1. The CDR3 sequence: CASSRQGASDQPQHF. For the CDR3, the DNA is TGTGCCAGCAGTAGACAGGGAGCTAGCGATCAGCCCCAGCATTTT.